The 25 T cell receptor beta chains below all came from one sample that was sequenced in a study of cytomegalovirus exposure and HLA in healthy donors. Use of 60 Vbeta and 13 Jbeta primers characterized the PCR. This table comes from immunoSEQ multiplex PCR, and its TCRdb copy is limited to in-frame clones, with some not included. The data contain around 150,000 clones, about 80% of them singletons. The sample was PBMCs. These TCRs come from a woman between 40 and 50 years old in good health and CMV-seronegative.

The chain couples TRBV10-3 to TRBJ2-5; TRBD2 aligns across 7 bases. Trimming cost V 10 bases and J 1 base; bases outside gene matches: 6. CDR3 length: 13 amino acids. Germline CDR1 reads ENHRY; CDR2 reads SYGVKD. The CDR3 region has the DNA TGTGCCAGCGGCGGGACTACCCAAGAGACCCAGTACTTC. Translated: CASGGTTQETQYF.

V gene TRBV9 combines with J gene TRBJ2-3; D is perhaps TRBD2 (7 bases). Germline V CDR1 and CDR2: SGDLS, YYNGEE. This CDR3 comprises 18 residues. Trimming shortened V by 0 bases and J by 3 bases, and 20 bases separated the two germline ends. This chain's CDR3 is CASSVALGGGTSTDTQYF. As DNA, the CDR3 is TGTGCCAGCAGCGTAGCTCTTGGGGGGGGGACATCGACAGATACGCAGTATTTT.

The CDR3 DNA reads as TGTGCCAGCAGCTTCCAAACAGGGCCAGATACGCAGTATTTT. Amino acids: CASSFQTGPDTQYF. V gene TRBV11-2 combines with J gene TRBJ2-3, with D perhaps matching TRBD1 (6 bases). Deletions cut 3 bases from V and 4 bases from J, with 11 bases between. Germline CDR1 and CDR2: SGHAT and FQNNGV. The CDR3 totals 14 residues.

This chain links TRBV7-2 with TRBJ2-5, with D possibly TRBD2 on 6 matching bases. Trimming cost V 5 bases and J 1 base, with 11 bases left between them. Germline CDR1 reads SGHTA; CDR2 reads FQGNSA. The CDR3 is 14 residues long. CDR3 protein: CASSPSGGQETQYF. The CDR3, as DNA: TGTGCCAGCAGCCCATCCGGGGGCCAAGAGACCCAGTACTTC.

V gene TRBV18 combines with J gene TRBJ2-1; TRBD1 is a possible D gene (6 bases). Germline loops: CDR1 KGHSH, CDR2 LQKENI. The V gene lost 3 bases and the J gene lost 7 bases, with 16 bases spanning the gap. This CDR3 contains 15 residues. The CDR3 DNA follows: TGTGCCAGCTCACCTGGGCAGGGGCTGGATAATGAGCAGTTCTTC. As protein: CASSPGQGLDNEQFF. The full variable domain, its missing parts supplied by reference TRBV18 and TRBJ2-1, is NAGVMQNPRHLVRRRGQEARLRCSPMKGHSHVYWYRQLPEEGLKFMVYLQKENIIDESGMPKERFSAEFPKEGPSILRIQQVVRGDSAAYFCASSPGQGLDNEQFFGPGTRLTVL.

Only one count was recorded for this clone. This chain uses TRBV11-2 with TRBJ2-2; D is undetermined. There are 17 residues in the CDR3. CDR1 is SGHAT, CDR2 FQNNGV, per germline. Trimming shortened V by 0 bases and J by 0 bases, and 11 bases separated the two germline ends. The CDR3 nucleotides are TGTGCCAGCAGCTTAGATGGGTGGGCCCCGAACACCGGGGAGCTGTTTTTT. Residues: CASSLDGWAPNTGELFF.

Concerning this clone itself: Compared with germline, one end of the junction differs, possibly owing to a read error. Other DNA sequences in the same sample also yield this CDR3. This chain links TRBV9 with TRBJ2-7; 10 bases line up with TRBD2. This CDR3 has 16 amino acids. Germline assignment: CDR1 SGDLS and CDR2 YYNGEE. The CDR3 coding sequence is TGCGCCAGCAGCCCCACGGTAGCGGGAGGTACCTACGAGCAGTACTTC. Protein product: CASSPTVAGGTYEQYF.

The CDR3 region has the DNA TGTGCCAGCAGACGAAGACAGGGGACTAATGAAAAACTGTTTTTT. Translated: CASRRRQGTNEKLFF. This chain connects TRBV27 to TRBJ1-4, with 8 positions matching TRBD1. Germline V gene data show CDR1 as MNHEY and CDR2 as SMNVEV (reference sequence). The CDR3 runs 15 residues. Unmatched junction bases numbered 5, after V lost 6 bases and J lost 2 bases. Full variable domain (remainder filled in from reference TRBV27 and TRBJ1-4): EAQVTQNPRYLITVTGKKLTVTCSQNMNHEYMSWYRQDPGLGLRQIYYSMNVEVTDKGDVPEGYKVSRKEKRNFPLILESPSPNQTSLYFCASRRRQGTNEKLFFGSGTQLSVL.

The rearrangement links TRBV6-1 to TRBJ1-2; TRBD1 aligns across 9 bases. This CDR3 region has 14 residues. V lost 5 bases and J lost 6; bases outside the gene matches: 7. Germline loops: CDR1 MNHNS, CDR2 SASEGT. The CDR3 loop reads CASSLYWTGDGYTF. In DNA form, the CDR3 reads TGTGCCAGCAGTCTTTACTGGACAGGGGATGGCTACACCTTC.

The chain has TRBV4-3 and TRBJ2-5, with D unresolved. Germline V lookup: CDR1 LGHNA, CDR2 YSLEER. The CDR3 covers 15 residues. Trimming removed 1 base from V and 2 bases from J, with 11 bases in between. CDR3 sequence: CASSQGRLIQETQYF. The CDR3 region has the DNA TGCGCCAGCAGCCAAGGGCGGCTCATACAAGAGACCCAGTACTTC.

This clone was seen just once. CDR3 coding DNA: TGCGCCAGCAGCACGGGACAGGACAATGAGCAGTTCTTC. Its protein product is CASSTGQDNEQFF. This chain uses TRBV5-1 with TRBJ2-1; TRBD1 aligns across 8 bases. Germline-derived CDR1 and CDR2 are SGHRS and YFSETQ. The CDR3 runs 13 residues. J was trimmed by 5 bases and V by 4 bases; bases with no gene match: 2.

The rearrangement joins TRBV5-6 to TRBJ2-1, with D perhaps TRBD1 (6 bases). Germline V gene lookup returns CDR1 SGHDT and CDR2 YYEEEE. The V and J ends lost 4 bases and 4 bases respectively, with 12 bases between them. The CDR3 is made up of 14 amino acids. The CDR3 DNA reads as TGTGCCAGCAGCAACGACAGGTTTTACAATGAGCAGTTCTTC. Encoded protein: CASSNDRFYNEQFF.

This sequence joins TRBV28 and TRBJ2-7; D gene ambiguous. The CDR3 is 13 amino acids. V was clipped by 3 bases and J by 2 bases, with 8 bases between them. CDR1 and CDR2 from the germline V gene are MDHEN and SYDVKM. The CDR3 sequence is CASSLAVPYEQYF. In DNA, the CDR3 is TGTGCCAGCAGTTTGGCAGTCCCCTACGAGCAGTACTTC.

This chain links TRBV5-1 with TRBJ2-3; D is perhaps TRBD1 (5 bases). The CDR3 consists of 15 residues. Germline V lookup: CDR1 SGHRS, CDR2 YFSETQ. V was clipped by 1 base and J by 1 base, with 10 bases between them. The CDR3 sequence: CASSLQGERTDTQYF. Written as DNA, the CDR3 is TGCGCCAGCAGCTTGCAGGGCGAGCGCACAGATACGCAGTATTTT.

This chain links TRBV11-2 with TRBJ1-6; 7 positions agree with TRBD1. CDR1 and CDR2 (germline): SGHAT, FQNNGV. The CDR3 has 13 residues. V lost 5 bases to trimming and J lost 10 bases; unmatched junction nucleotides: 5. The CDR3 loop reads CASSVGTASPLHF. The DNA of the CDR3 is TGTGCCAGCAGCGTCGGGACAGCCTCACCCCTCCACTTT.

The chain joins TRBV19 to TRBJ2-1; D remains ambiguous. The CDR3 sequence is 13 residues long. Trimming pared 3 bases from V and 7 bases from J, leaving 10 bases between. CDR1 LNHDA and CDR2 SQIVND come from the germline V gene (reference sequence). The CDR3 loop is CASSMGPPNEQFF. As DNA, the CDR3 is TGTGCCAGTAGTATGGGCCCTCCTAATGAGCAGTTCTTC. Based on the CDR3 plus reference TRBV19 and TRBJ2-1, the full variable domain is DGGITQSPKYLFRKEGQNVTLSCEQNLNHDAMYWYRQDPGQGLRLIYYSQIVNDFQKGDIAEGYSVSREKKESFPLTVTSAQKNPTAFYLCASSMGPPNEQFFGPGTRLTVL.

The chain joins TRBV7-2 to TRBJ2-7; TRBD1 agrees at 11 bases. The CDR3 is made up of 16 amino acids. V dropped 4 bases and J dropped 0; count of bases not matched to a gene: 5. CDR1 is SGHTA, CDR2 FQGNSA, per germline. DNA of the CDR3: TGTGCCAGCAGCTGGGACAGGGGGGAGAGCTCCTACGAGCAGTACTTC. This codes for CASSWDRGESSYEQYF.

The chain is built from TRBV9 and TRBJ2-5, with D maybe TRBD2 (5 bases). CDR1 and CDR2 from the germline V gene are SGDLS and YYNGEE. The CDR3 has 15 amino acids. Trimming left V 0 bases short and J 5 bases short, with 14 bases between. CDR3: CASSVGSGSEETQYF. The CDR3, as DNA: TGTGCCAGCAGCGTAGGATCGGGGTCTGAGGAGACCCAGTACTTC. Complete variable domain (other parts from reference TRBV9 and TRBJ2-5): DSGVTQTPKHLITATGQRVTLRCSPRSGDLSVYWYQQSLDQGLQFLIQYYNGEERAKGNILERFSAQQFPDLHSELNLSSLELGDSALYFCASSVGSGSEETQYFGPGTRLLVL.

V and J are TRBV9 and TRBJ1-3, with 7 bases matching TRBD1. This CDR3 has 14 amino acids. Germline values: CDR1 SGDLS, CDR2 YYNGEE. The V segment lost 0 bases and the J segment 4 bases; nucleotides outside the gene matches: 1. For the CDR3, the DNA is TGTGCCAGCAGCGTAGAGGGACAGGGAAACACCATATATTTT. This encodes CASSVEGQGNTIYF. Full variable domain (rest looked up from reference TRBV9 and TRBJ1-3): DSGVTQTPKHLITATGQRVTLRCSPRSGDLSVYWYQQSLDQGLQFLIQYYNGEERAKGNILERFSAQQFPDLHSELNLSSLELGDSALYFCASSVEGQGNTIYFGEGSWLTVV.

This clone showed up just once. This chain uses TRBV15 with TRBJ2-7; D ambiguous. The germline V gene encodes CDR1 LNHNV and CDR2 YYDKDF (reference sequence). The CDR3 totals 14 residues. Between the trimmed V and J ends, which lost 1 base and 3 bases, there was a span of 10 bases. CDR3 sequence: CATSRGDTNYEQYF. The CDR3 nucleotides read TGTGCCACCAGCAGAGGCGACACAAACTACGAGCAGTACTTC.

The rearrangement links TRBV6-5 to TRBJ2-1, with 10 bases aligning to TRBD1. This CDR3 spans 16 amino acids. Trimming removed 2 bases from V and 4 bases from J; junction bases left unmatched: 5. Germline V CDR1 and CDR2: MNHEY, SVGAGI. In nucleotides, the CDR3 is TGTGCCAGCAGTTACCTTGGGGGACAGGGGTACAATGAGCAGTTCTTC. This codes for CASSYLGGQGYNEQFF.

This clone was recorded only once. The chain combines TRBV11-2 with TRBJ2-5; D is undetermined. The DNA end favors TRBJ2-7, so the J call may be wrong. The CDR3 contains 13 residues. The germline V gene encodes CDR1 SGHAT and CDR2 FQNNGV. CDR3 amino acids: CASSLATDYEQYF. In DNA form, the CDR3 reads TGTGCCAGCAGCTTAGCAACAGACTACGAGCAGTACTTC.

The chain combines TRBV12-5 with TRBJ2-1; no firm D call. This CDR3 is 14 amino acids long. CDR1 and CDR2 (germline): LGHNT, FRNRAP. The V gene lost 1 base and the J gene lost 5 bases, with 9 bases spanning the gap. The chain's CDR3 is CASGLGGEDNEQFF. DNA of the CDR3: TGTGCTAGTGGTTTGGGAGGAGAGGACAATGAGCAGTTCTTC.

The V gene is TRBV5-6, the J gene TRBJ2-7; 9 positions agree with TRBD1. V lost 4 bases, J lost 1 base, and 9 bases stayed unmatched. Germline CDR1 and CDR2: SGHDT and YYEEEE. The CDR3 runs 16 residues. Here the CDR3 DNA reads TGTGCCAGCAGCCCACGTGGGACAGGGAGATCCTACGAGCAGTACTTC. Its protein is CASSPRGTGRSYEQYF.

The gene calls are TRBV4-1 and TRBJ2-1; 7 positions match TRBD1. The germline V gene encodes CDR1 MGHRA and CDR2 YSYEKL. This CDR3 has 16 residues. The V segment lost 2 bases and the J segment 2 bases; nucleotides outside the gene matches: 6. The CDR3 DNA reads as TGCGCCAGCAGCCAAATTCCGGGACAGCCCTACAATGAGCAGTTCTTC. It translates to CASSQIPGQPYNEQFF.